The rows below give T cell receptor beta chains drawn from one sample of a study of blood T cell repertoires in COVID-19. Repertoires were generated with immunoSEQ multiplex PCR, while TCRdb's copy carries only in-frame clones and drops some. The repertoire holds around 270,000 clones, with approximately 85% as singletons. Sequenced sample: peripheral blood. These receptors were obtained from a human donor with COVID-19, enrolled during active disease. The donor label of this sample is uncertain. Both conserved end residues are trimmed from each CDR3. Each record gives: V gene, D gene, CDR3 protein. D genes are given only for firm matches.

v_gene: TRBV7-9; d_gene: .; CDR3aa: ASSPTGSSGNTIY
v_gene: TRBV5-1; d_gene: TRBD1; CDR3aa: ASSLDRANYGYT
v_gene: TRBV12-5; d_gene: .; CDR3aa: ASGLGAEFANTGELF
v_gene: TRBV6-1; d_gene: .; CDR3aa: ASSEAAAYEQY
v_gene: TRBV27; d_gene: .; CDR3aa: ASSAQFSGNTIY
v_gene: TRBV30; d_gene: .; CDR3aa: AWSVIGLRTEAF
v_gene: TRBV7-9; d_gene: TRBD2; CDR3aa: ASTSGIYEQY
v_gene: TRBV5-3; d_gene: .; CDR3aa: ARLVSTEAF
v_gene: TRBV5-4; d_gene: .; CDR3aa: ASSLELADNYEQY
v_gene: TRBV7-3; d_gene: .; CDR3aa: ASSLLGGGVTDTQY
v_gene: TRBV6-2/TRBV6-3; d_gene: TRBD2; CDR3aa: ASSWASGRSWTDTQY
v_gene: TRBV6-2/TRBV6-3; d_gene: .; CDR3aa: ASSLPEEETQY
v_gene: TRBV5-1; d_gene: TRBD1; CDR3aa: ASGRDSVGEAF
v_gene: TRBV7-9; d_gene: TRBD1; CDR3aa: ASSLAATGGSQH
v_gene: TRBV5-6; d_gene: TRBD1; CDR3aa: ASSLAGTGEDEQY
v_gene: TRBV3-1/TRBV3-2; d_gene: .; CDR3aa: ASSQDNYEQY
v_gene: TRBV2; d_gene: TRBD1; CDR3aa: ASTAGTGAYEQY
v_gene: TRBV3-1/TRBV3-2; d_gene: .; CDR3aa: ASSQVADLNTEAF
v_gene: TRBV5-6; d_gene: TRBD2; CDR3aa: ASSPTAGSTDTQY
v_gene: TRBV10-2; d_gene: TRBD2; CDR3aa: ASSESFETSGSFAKNIQY
v_gene: TRBV5-1; d_gene: .; CDR3aa: ASSPGHSTTNEKLF
v_gene: TRBV3-1/TRBV3-2; d_gene: TRBD1; CDR3aa: ASSLNRDRGLGYT
v_gene: TRBV5-4; d_gene: TRBD2; CDR3aa: ASSLVAGEETQY
v_gene: TRBV7-8; d_gene: .; CDR3aa: ASSLAAGTPRNEQF
v_gene: TRBV19; d_gene: .; CDR3aa: ASRTPGVDNEQF
v_gene: TRBV11-3; d_gene: TRBD2; CDR3aa: ASSPGLASTGELF
v_gene: TRBV5-1; d_gene: TRBD2; CDR3aa: ASSLGTSGPSSYNEQF
v_gene: TRBV29-1; d_gene: .; CDR3aa: SVQESEKLF
v_gene: TRBV7-2; d_gene: .; CDR3aa: ASSYGQPQETQY
v_gene: TRBV27; d_gene: .; CDR3aa: ASSLSSSNEQF
v_gene: TRBV2; d_gene: TRBD1; CDR3aa: ASTQGQVDQPQH
v_gene: TRBV2; d_gene: .; CDR3aa: ASSVVRVRGDGYT
v_gene: TRBV10-3; d_gene: .; CDR3aa: AITSGPDTGELF
v_gene: TRBV27; d_gene: TRBD2; CDR3aa: ASSLLAGAEQF
v_gene: TRBV30; d_gene: TRBD2; CDR3aa: AWSRRGTSGIYEQF
v_gene: TRBV7-3; d_gene: .; CDR3aa: ASSQYGAPLRDTQY
v_gene: TRBV6-5; d_gene: TRBD2; CDR3aa: ASTVSGGDTGELF
v_gene: TRBV19; d_gene: TRBD1; CDR3aa: ATEWSGQTPDQPQH
v_gene: TRBV5-1; d_gene: .; CDR3aa: ASSLDNYEQY
v_gene: TRBV28; d_gene: .; CDR3aa: ASSFVTGSVQPQH
v_gene: TRBV6-2/TRBV6-3; d_gene: .; CDR3aa: ASSYTSQPTDTQY
v_gene: TRBV7-2; d_gene: TRBD2; CDR3aa: ASSLVLAGGYEQY
v_gene: TRBV6-2/TRBV6-3; d_gene: .; CDR3aa: ASSYRTEYEQY
v_gene: TRBV7-2; d_gene: .; CDR3aa: ASSSGTLLL
v_gene: TRBV2; d_gene: .; CDR3aa: ASTFGSQLNTEAF
v_gene: TRBV12-3/TRBV12-4; d_gene: .; CDR3aa: ASVWQENTEAF
v_gene: TRBV19; d_gene: .; CDR3aa: ASSTTGTDTQY